This entry describes one T cell receptor beta chain. This entry belongs to a study of T-cell reconstitution after alpha-beta-depleted transplantation in children. Unique molecular identifiers were used to barcode this TCRbeta library. TCRdb passed the PCR reads through MiXCR, listing each CDR3 protein once. The sample includes some 240,000 distinct CDR3 sequences, 9% to 10% of them seen just once. This CDR3 is built from 16 residues. V was clipped by 2 bases and J by 0 bases; unmatched bases: 6. Germline V lookup: CDR1 MNHEY, CDR2 SVGEGT. The sequence was obtained from a human donor who donated a stem cell graft to a child with SCID. The starting material was PBMCs from the stem cell graft donor, obtained from the stem cell graft. The rearrangement links TRBV6-2 or TRBV6-3 to TRBJ1-1; 7 nucleotides match TRBD1. The CDR3 loop is CASSYIAGTVNTEAFF. As DNA, the CDR3 is TGTGCCAGCAGTTACATCGCCGGGACAGTGAACACTGAAGCTTTCTTT.